The clone carrying this T cell receptor (beta chain) was counted a single time. The data derive from a study of T-cell reconstitution after alpha-beta-depleted transplantation in children. The authors prepared the TCRbeta library with unique molecular identifiers. In TCRdb, the PCR reads were re-called with MiXCR into one record per CDR3 protein. The sample yields about 600,000 distinct CDR3 sequences, roughly a tenth seen once. The sequences come from PBMCs from the stem cell graft donor, collected from the stem cell graft. The TCR sequence derives from a human donor who donated a stem cell graft to a child with acute myeloid leukemia.

The CDR3 region is CASSPSAGLKLNTEAFF. The DNA for the CDR3 is TGTGCCAGCAGCCCGTCGGCAGGCCTAAAGTTGAACACTGAAGCTTTCTTT. The V and J genes are TRBV7-8 and TRBJ1-1, with D uncertain. The V gene lost 5 bases and the J gene lost 0 bases, with 19 bases spanning the gap. This CDR3 has 17 amino acids. Germline V gene lookup returns CDR1 SGHVS and CDR2 FQNEAQ.